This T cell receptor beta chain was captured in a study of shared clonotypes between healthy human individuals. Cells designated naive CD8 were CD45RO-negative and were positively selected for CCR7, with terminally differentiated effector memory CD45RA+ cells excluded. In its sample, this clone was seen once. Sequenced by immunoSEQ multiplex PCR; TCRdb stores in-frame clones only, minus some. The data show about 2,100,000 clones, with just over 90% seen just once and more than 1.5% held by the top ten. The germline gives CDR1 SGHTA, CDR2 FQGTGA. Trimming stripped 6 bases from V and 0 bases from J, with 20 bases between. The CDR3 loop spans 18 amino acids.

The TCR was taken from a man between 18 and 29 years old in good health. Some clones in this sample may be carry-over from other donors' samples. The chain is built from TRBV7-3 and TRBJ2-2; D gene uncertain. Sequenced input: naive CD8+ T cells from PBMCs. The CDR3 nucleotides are TGTGCCAGCAGTCAAACTCTGAAGCCGGTCGCGAACACCGGGGAGCTGTTTTTT. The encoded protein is CASSQTLKPVANTGELFF.